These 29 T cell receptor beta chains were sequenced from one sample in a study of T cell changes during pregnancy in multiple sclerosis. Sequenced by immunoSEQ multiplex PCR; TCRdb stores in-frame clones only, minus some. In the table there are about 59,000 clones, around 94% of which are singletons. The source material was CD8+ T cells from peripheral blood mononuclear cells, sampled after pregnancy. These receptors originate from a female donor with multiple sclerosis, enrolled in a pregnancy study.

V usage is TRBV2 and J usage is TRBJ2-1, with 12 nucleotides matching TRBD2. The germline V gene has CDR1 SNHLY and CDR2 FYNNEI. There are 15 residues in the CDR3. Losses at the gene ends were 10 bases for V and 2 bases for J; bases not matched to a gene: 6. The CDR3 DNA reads TGTGCCACCCTCGGACTAGCGGGAACCTACAATGAGCAGTTCTTC. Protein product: CATLGLAGTYNEQFF.

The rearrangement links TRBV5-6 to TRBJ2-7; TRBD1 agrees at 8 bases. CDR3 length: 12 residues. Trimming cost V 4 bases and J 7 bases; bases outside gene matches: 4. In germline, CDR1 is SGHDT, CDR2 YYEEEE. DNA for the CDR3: TGTGCCAGCAGCGAAGGACAGGGTGAGCAGTACTTC. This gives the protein CASSEGQGEQYF.

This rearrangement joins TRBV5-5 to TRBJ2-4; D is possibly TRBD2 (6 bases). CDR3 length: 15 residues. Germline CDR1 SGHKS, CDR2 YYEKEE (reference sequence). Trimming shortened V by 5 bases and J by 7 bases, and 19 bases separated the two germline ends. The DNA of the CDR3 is TGTGCCAGCAGTGGCGGGACGGTCGCAAGTAACATTCAGTACTTC. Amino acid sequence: CASSGGTVASNIQYF.

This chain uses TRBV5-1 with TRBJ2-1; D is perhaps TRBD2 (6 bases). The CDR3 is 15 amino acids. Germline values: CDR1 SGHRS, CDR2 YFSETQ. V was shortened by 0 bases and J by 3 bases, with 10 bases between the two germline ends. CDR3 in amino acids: CASSLGTSSYNEQFF. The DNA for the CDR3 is TGCGCCAGCAGCTTGGGTACTAGCAGCTACAATGAGCAGTTCTTC. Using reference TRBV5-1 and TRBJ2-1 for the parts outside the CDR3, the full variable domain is KAGVTQTPRYLIKTRGQQVTLSCSPISGHRSVSWYQQTPGQGLQFLFEYFSETQRNKGNFPGRFSGRQFSNSRSEMNVSTLELGDSALYLCASSLGTSSYNEQFFGPGTRLTVL.

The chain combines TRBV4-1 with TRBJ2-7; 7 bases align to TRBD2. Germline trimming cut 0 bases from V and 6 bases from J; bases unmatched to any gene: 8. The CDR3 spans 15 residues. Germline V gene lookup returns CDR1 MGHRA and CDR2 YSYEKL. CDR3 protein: CASSQDPGRQGEQYF. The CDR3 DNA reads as TGCGCCAGCAGCCAAGATCCCGGGAGGCAAGGCGAGCAGTACTTC.

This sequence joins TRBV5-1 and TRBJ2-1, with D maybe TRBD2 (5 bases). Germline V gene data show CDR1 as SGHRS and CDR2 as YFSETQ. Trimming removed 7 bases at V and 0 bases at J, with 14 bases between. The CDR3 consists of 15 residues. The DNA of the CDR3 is TGCGCCAGCCGCTCGGGGTCCAACTCCTACAATGAGCAGTTCTTC. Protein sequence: CASRSGSNSYNEQFF.

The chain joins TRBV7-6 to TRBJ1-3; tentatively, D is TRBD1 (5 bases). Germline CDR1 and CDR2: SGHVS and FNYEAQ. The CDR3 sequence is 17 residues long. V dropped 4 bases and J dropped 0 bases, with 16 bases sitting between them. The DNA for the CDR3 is TGTGCCAGCAGCTCTCGGTGGCAGGGCACCTCTGGAAACACCATATATTTT. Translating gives CASSSRWQGTSGNTIYF.

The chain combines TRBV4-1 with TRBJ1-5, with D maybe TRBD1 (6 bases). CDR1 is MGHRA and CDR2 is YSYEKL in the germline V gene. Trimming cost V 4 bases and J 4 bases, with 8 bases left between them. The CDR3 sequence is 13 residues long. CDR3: CASSLQGNQPQHF. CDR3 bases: TGCGCCAGCAGCCTACAGGGAAATCAGCCCCAGCATTTT.

Here the CDR3 reads CASSQTSGSLYNEQFF. CDR3 in DNA: TGTGCCAGTAGTCAGACTAGCGGGAGTTTGTACAATGAGCAGTTCTTC. The V gene is TRBV19, the J gene TRBJ2-1; 12 bases map to TRBD2. The CDR3 totals 16 residues. Germline V gene data show CDR1 as LNHDA and CDR2 as SQIVND (reference sequence). Trimming took 5 bases from V and 4 from J; bases not matched to a gene: 6.

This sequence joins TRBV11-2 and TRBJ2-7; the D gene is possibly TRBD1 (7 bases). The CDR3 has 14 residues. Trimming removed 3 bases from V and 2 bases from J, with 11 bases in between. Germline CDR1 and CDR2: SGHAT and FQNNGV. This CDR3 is CASSFGGGPYEQYF. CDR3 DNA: TGTGCCAGCAGCTTTGGAGGGGGCCCCTACGAGCAGTACTTC.

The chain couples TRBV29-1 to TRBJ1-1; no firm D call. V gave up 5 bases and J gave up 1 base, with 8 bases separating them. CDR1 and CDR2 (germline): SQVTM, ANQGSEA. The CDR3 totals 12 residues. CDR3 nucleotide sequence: TGCAGCGTTCTTACGGGGAACACTGAAGCTTTCTTT. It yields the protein CSVLTGNTEAFF.

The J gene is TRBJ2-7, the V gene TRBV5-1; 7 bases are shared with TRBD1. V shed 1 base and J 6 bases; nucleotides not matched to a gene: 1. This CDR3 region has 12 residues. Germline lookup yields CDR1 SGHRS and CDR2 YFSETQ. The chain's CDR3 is CASSLQGVEQYF. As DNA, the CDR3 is TGCGCCAGCAGCTTGCAGGGGGTCGAGCAGTACTTC.

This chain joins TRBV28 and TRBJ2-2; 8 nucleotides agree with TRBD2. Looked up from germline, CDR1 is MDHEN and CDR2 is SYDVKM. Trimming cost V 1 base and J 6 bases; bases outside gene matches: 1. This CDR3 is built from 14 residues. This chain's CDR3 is CASSLSRGAGELFF. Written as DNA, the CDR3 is TGTGCCAGCAGTTTATCGCGGGGGGCCGGGGAGCTGTTTTTT.

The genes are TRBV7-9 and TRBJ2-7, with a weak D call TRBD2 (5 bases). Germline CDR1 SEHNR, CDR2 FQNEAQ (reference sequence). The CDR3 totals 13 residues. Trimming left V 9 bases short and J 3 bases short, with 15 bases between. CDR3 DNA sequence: TGTGCCAGTACGGCCCGGGGAAACTACGAGCAGTACTTC. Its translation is CASTARGNYEQYF.

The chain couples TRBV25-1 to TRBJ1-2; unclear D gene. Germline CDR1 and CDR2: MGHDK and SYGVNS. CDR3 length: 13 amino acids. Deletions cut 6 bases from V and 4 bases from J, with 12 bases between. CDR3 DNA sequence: TGTGCCAGCAGCCCAGGACTGGCCTATGGCTACACCTTC. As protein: CASSPGLAYGYTF.

The CDR3 DNA reads as TGCAGCGTTGAGCCCCCAACCATGAGGGGGGATACGCAGTATTTT. It yields the protein CSVEPPTMRGDTQYF. V and J are TRBV29-1 and TRBJ2-3, with D possibly matching TRBD1 (6 bases). Trimming removed 3 bases from V and 6 bases from J, with 19 bases in between. Germline V CDR1 and CDR2: SQVTM, ANQGSEA. The CDR3 spans 15 residues.

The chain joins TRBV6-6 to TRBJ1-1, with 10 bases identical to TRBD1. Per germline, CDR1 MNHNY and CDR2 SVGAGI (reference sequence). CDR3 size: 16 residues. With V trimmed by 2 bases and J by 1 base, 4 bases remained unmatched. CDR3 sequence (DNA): TGTGCCAGCAGTTACGGGGGGACAGGGGCGAACACTGAAGCTTTCTTT. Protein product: CASSYGGTGANTEAFF.

CDR3 nucleotide sequence: TGTGCCAGCAGCCCCGACAGGGACGAGCAGTACTTC. Protein sequence: CASSPDRDEQYF. The chain recombines TRBV7-9 with TRBJ2-7; 7 bases align to TRBD1. Germline CDR1 reads SEHNR; CDR2 reads FQNEAQ (reference sequence). Trimming cost V 5 bases and J 5 bases; bases outside gene matches: 3. This CDR3 is 12 amino acids long.

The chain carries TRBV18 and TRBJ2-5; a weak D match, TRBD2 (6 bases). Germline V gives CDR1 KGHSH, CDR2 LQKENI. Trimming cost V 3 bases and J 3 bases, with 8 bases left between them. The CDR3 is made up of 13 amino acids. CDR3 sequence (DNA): TGTGCCAGCTCACCGGGGGGAAAAGAGACCCAGTACTTC. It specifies CASSPGGKETQYF. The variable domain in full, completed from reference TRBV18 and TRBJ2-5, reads NAGVMQNPRHLVRRRGQEARLRCSPMKGHSHVYWYRQLPEEGLKFMVYLQKENIIDESGMPKERFSAEFPKEGPSILRIQQVVRGDSAAYFCASSPGGKETQYFGPGTRLLVL.

CDR3 DNA: TGCAGCTCCCGAGCGGGAGGGATTCAGGTTGAGCAGTTCTTC. Protein product: CSSRAGGIQVEQFF. J is TRBJ2-1 and V is TRBV29-1; TRBD2 agrees at 10 bases. V lost 8 bases and J lost 9; bases outside the gene matches: 13. The germline gives CDR1 SQVTM, CDR2 ANQGSEA. The CDR3 contains 14 residues.

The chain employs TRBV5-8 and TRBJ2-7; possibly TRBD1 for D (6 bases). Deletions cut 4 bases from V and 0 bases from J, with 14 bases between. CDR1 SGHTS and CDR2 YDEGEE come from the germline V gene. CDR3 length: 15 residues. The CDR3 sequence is CASSGYRAYSYEQYF. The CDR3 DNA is TGTGCCAGCAGCGGATACAGGGCTTACTCCTACGAGCAGTACTTC.

The CDR3 region is CASSLSYPNGEQFF. The CDR3 DNA is TGTGCCAGCAGCCTTAGCTACCCAAACGGTGAGCAGTTCTTC. This chain connects TRBV28 to TRBJ2-1, with unresolved D. V lost 6 bases to trimming and J lost 9 bases, with 18 bases between them. Germline assignment: CDR1 MDHEN and CDR2 SYDVKM. The CDR3 loop spans 14 amino acids.

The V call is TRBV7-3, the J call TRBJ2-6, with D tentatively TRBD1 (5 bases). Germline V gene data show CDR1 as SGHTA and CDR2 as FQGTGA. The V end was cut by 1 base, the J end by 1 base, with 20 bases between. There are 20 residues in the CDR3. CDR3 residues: CASSLMDTTRRISGANVLTF. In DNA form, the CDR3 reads TGTGCCAGCAGCTTAATGGACACCACGCGCCGAATTTCTGGGGCCAACGTCCTGACTTTC.

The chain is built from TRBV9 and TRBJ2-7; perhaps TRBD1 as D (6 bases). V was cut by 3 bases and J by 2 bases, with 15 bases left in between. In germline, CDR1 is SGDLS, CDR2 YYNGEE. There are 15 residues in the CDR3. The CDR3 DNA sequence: TGTGCCAGCAGCGCCTCAGGGACACCTACCTACGAGCAGTACTTC. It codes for CASSASGTPTYEQYF.

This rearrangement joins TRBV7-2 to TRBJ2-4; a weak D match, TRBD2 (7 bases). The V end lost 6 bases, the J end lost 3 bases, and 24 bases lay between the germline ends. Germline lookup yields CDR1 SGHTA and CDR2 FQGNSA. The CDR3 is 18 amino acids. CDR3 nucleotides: TGTGCCAGCAGTCCGGGGGGCGGGCGTATCCTAGGCAAAAACATTCAGTACTTC. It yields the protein CASSPGGGRILGKNIQYF. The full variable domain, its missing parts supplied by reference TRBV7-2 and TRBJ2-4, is GAGVSQSPSNKVTEKGKDVELRCDPISGHTALYWYRQSLGQGLEFLIYFQGNSAPDKSGLPSDRFSAERTGGSVSTLTIQRTQQEDSAVYLCASSPGGGRILGKNIQYFGAGTRLSVL.

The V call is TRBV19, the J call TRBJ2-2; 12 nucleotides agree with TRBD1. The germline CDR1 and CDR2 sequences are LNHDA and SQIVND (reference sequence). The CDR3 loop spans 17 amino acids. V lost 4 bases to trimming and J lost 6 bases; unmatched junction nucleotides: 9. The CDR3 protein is CASSTRPGQGAPGELFF. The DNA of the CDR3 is TGTGCCAGTAGTACCCGACCGGGACAGGGGGCCCCCGGGGAGCTGTTTTTT.

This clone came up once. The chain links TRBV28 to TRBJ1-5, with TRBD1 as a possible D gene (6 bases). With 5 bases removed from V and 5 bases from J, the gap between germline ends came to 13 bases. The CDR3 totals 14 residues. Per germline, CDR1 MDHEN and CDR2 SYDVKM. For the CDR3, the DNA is TGTGCCAGCAGTATAACAGGGCCCCATCAGCCCCAGCATTTT. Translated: CASSITGPHQPQHF.

The DNA of the CDR3 is TGCGCCAGCAGCTTGACTACAGGGAGGGCTAATGAAAAACTGTTTTTT. Its protein product is CASSLTTGRANEKLFF. The chain links TRBV5-1 to TRBJ1-4; D is perhaps TRBD1 (6 bases). V was trimmed by 1 base and J by 3 bases, leaving 13 bases between them. The CDR3 is made up of 16 amino acids. Germline V CDR1 and CDR2: SGHRS, YFSETQ. The full variable domain, its missing parts supplied by reference TRBV5-1 and TRBJ1-4, is KAGVTQTPRYLIKTRGQQVTLSCSPISGHRSVSWYQQTPGQGLQFLFEYFSETQRNKGNFPGRFSGRQFSNSRSEMNVSTLELGDSALYLCASSLTTGRANEKLFFGSGTQLSVL.

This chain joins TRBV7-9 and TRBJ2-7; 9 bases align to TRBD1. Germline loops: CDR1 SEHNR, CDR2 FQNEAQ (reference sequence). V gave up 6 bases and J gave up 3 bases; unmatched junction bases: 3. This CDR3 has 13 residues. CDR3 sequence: CASRGGQGYEQYF. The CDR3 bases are TGTGCCAGCAGGGGGGGACAGGGCTACGAGCAGTACTTC.